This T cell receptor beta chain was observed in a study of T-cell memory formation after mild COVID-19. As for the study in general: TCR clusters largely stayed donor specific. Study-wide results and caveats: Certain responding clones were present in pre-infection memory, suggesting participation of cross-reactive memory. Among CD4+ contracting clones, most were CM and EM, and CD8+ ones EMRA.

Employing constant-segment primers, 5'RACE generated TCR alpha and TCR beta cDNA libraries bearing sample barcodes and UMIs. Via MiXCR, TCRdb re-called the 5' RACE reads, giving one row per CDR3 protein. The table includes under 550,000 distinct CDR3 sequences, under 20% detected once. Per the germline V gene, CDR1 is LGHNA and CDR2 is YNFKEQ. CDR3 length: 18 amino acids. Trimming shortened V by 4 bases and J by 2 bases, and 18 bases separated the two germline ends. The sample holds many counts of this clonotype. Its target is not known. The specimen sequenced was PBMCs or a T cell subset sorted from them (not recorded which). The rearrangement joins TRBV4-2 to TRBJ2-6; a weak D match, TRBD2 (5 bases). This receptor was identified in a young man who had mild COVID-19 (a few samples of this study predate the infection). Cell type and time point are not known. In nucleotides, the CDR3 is TGTGCCAGCAGCCCGCATACCCGGGGAATTACTGGGGCCAACGTCCTGACTTTC. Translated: CASSPHTRGITGANVLTF.